The 11 T cell receptor beta chains in this list originate from one sample, sequenced in a study. TCRdb re-derived calls from the 5' RACE reads in MiXCR, one entry per CDR3 protein. The profile shows tens of thousands of distinct CDR3 sequences, 26% of them singletons. Tregs were sorted as CD4+CD25+CD127-/low cells. The sample was tumor-infiltrating Tregs sorted from the breast tumor. The origin of the receptors is a female donor with breast cancer.

About this clonotype itself: This may arise from a read error, as a much more abundant clone is one base away. The chain is built from TRBV6-6 and TRBJ2-7, with D unresolved. The germline V gene has CDR1 MNHNY and CDR2 SVGAGI (reference sequence). V dropped 2 bases and J dropped 7 bases, with 12 bases sitting between them. The CDR3 is 13 residues long. CDR3 in amino acids: CASSYPGAKEQYF. In DNA form, the CDR3 reads TGTGCCAGCAGTTACCCCGGAGCGAAGGAGCAGTACTTC.

This chain connects TRBV5-1 to TRBJ2-5, with D possibly being TRBD1 (7 bases). This CDR3 is built from 16 residues. Germline loops: CDR1 SGHRS, CDR2 YFSETQ. V was shortened by 0 bases and J by 1 base, with 13 bases between the two germline ends. The CDR3 bases are TGCGCCAGCAGCTTGGGGCAGGGGGGCCCCCAAGAGACCCAGTACTTC. Translated, it gives CASSLGQGGPQETQYF.

The sample holds many counts of this clonotype. The chain recombines TRBV11-1 with TRBJ2-3; possibly TRBD2 for D (5 bases). Germline CDR1 is SGHAT and CDR2 is FQDESV (reference sequence). The V and J ends lost 6 bases and 5 bases respectively, with 12 bases between them. The CDR3 spans 13 residues. The CDR3 loop reads CASSLGRKDTQYF. Written as DNA, the CDR3 is TGTGCCAGCAGTTTGGGGAGAAAAGATACGCAGTATTTT.

The chain's CDR3 is CSVMEGGKSYEQYF. In DNA form, the CDR3 reads TGCAGCGTTATGGAAGGGGGGAAGTCCTACGAGCAGTACTTC. The rearrangement uses TRBV29-1 and TRBJ2-7; D is perhaps TRBD1 or TRBD2 (6 bases each). Germline CDR1 is SQVTM and CDR2 is ANQGSEA. The CDR3 loop spans 14 amino acids. Trimming removed 5 bases from V and 1 base from J, with 15 bases in between.

The chain combines TRBV20-1 with TRBJ2-7; 9 nucleotides agree with TRBD2. Losses at the gene ends were 5 bases for V and 6 bases for J; bases not matched to a gene: 20. CDR1 and CDR2 from the germline V gene are DFQATT and SNEGSKA (reference sequence). The CDR3 is 17 amino acids. The CDR3 nucleotides are TGCAGTGCTTCTCAAGGAGCGGGAGGTGCCCCCTCAGGCGAGCAGTACTTC. As protein: CSASQGAGGAPSGEQYF.

This clonotype was recorded a few times. The chain couples TRBV2 to TRBJ2-5; the D gene is possibly TRBD1 (6 bases). V gave up 8 bases and J gave up 2 bases, with 12 bases separating them. There are 13 residues in the CDR3. CDR1 is SNHLY, CDR2 FYNNEI, per germline. For the CDR3, the DNA is TGTGCCAGCCAGAGGGGGAGTCAAGAGACCCAGTACTTC. This sequence encodes CASQRGSQETQYF.

In its sample, this clonotype ranks as medium-sized. The V call is TRBV5-6, the J call TRBJ2-3; the D is unclear. The V end lost 2 bases, the J end lost 0 bases, and 7 bases lay between the germline ends. CDR1 is SGHDT and CDR2 is YYEEEE in the germline V gene. The CDR3 has 14 amino acids. The CDR3 reads CASSFLDSTDTQYF. CDR3 sequence (DNA): TGTGCCAGCAGCTTCTTGGACAGCACAGATACGCAGTATTTT.

This clonotype was seen only a few times. The chain links TRBV7-2 to TRBJ1-2; possibly TRBD1 for D (5 bases). CDR3 length: 15 amino acids. V lost 5 bases, J lost 0 bases, and 13 bases lay in between. Per the germline V gene, CDR1 is SGHTA and CDR2 is FQGNSA. CDR3 residues: CASSVQVGANYGYTF. The CDR3 nucleotides read TGTGCCAGCAGCGTACAGGTCGGAGCTAACTATGGCTACACCTTC.

The V call is TRBV7-2, the J call TRBJ2-3; maybe TRBD2 (7 bases). The germline V and J ends were trimmed by 6 bases and 5 bases, with 30 bases remaining between them. The CDR3 loop spans 19 amino acids. Germline lookup yields CDR1 SGHTA and CDR2 FQGNSA. CDR3 nucleotides: TGTGCCAGCAGGTCGTTGCGGAGTCGAGGGGGAGGGCCGGTAGATACGCAGTATTTT. As protein: CASRSLRSRGGGPVDTQYF. Together with reference TRBV7-2 and TRBJ2-3, the CDR3 gives the full variable domain: GAGVSQSPSNKVTEKGKDVELRCDPISGHTALYWYRQSLGQGLEFLIYFQGNSAPDKSGLPSDRFSAERTGGSVSTLTIQRTQQEDSAVYLCASRSLRSRGGGPVDTQYFGPGTRLTVL.

The chain is built from TRBV20-1 and TRBJ1-2, with TRBD1 as a possible D gene (5 bases). CDR1 and CDR2 from the germline V gene are DFQATT and SNEGSKA (reference sequence). The CDR3 length is 14 residues. Trimming pared 4 bases from V and 3 bases from J, leaving 15 bases between. DNA of the CDR3: TGCAGTGCTATTGGACACCACGGGGACTATGGCTACACCTTC. Translated: CSAIGHHGDYGYTF.

V and J are TRBV9 and TRBJ2-1, with unresolved D. The germline CDR1 and CDR2 sequences are SGDLS and YYNGEE. V dropped 4 bases and J dropped 3 bases, with 14 bases sitting between them. This CDR3 has 15 amino acids. In nucleotides, the CDR3 is TGTGCCAGCAGCATAAGACCTGGATACTACAATGAGCAGTTCTTC. Residues: CASSIRPGYYNEQFF.